The 13 T cell receptor beta chains given below trace back to one sample, sequenced in a study of blood T cell repertoires in COVID-19 (dated by TCRdb to 2020 to 2022). Library preparation employed the immunoSEQ multiplex PCR assay. TCRdb re-hosts the immuneACCESS table, in-frame sequences only. Its copies lack some clones; in the studies checked, an unresolved V gene accounts for under half of them, and the cause for the rest is not known. The sample profile shows about 330,000 clones; under 95% of them were found once. Roughly 20% of the sample belongs to the ten largest clones. The specimen sequenced was PBMCs or T cells enriched from blood (not recorded which). The receptors here all came from a woman younger than 45 who had recovered from COVID-19.

This rearrangement joins TRBV20-1 to TRBJ2-7; tentative D call: TRBD2 (6 bases). The CDR3 spans 13 residues. Trimming pared 3 bases from V and 7 bases from J, leaving 16 bases between. Germline CDR1 reads DFQATT; CDR2 reads SNEGSKA (reference sequence). Here the CDR3 DNA reads TGCAGTGCTAGTGGCGGGAAGGGATGGGAGCAGTACTTC. This codes for CSASGGKGWEQYF.

The chain carries TRBV25-1 and TRBJ1-3, with 7 bases identical to TRBD1. The CDR3 loop spans 14 amino acids. Trimming removed 8 bases from V and 0 bases from J; junction bases left unmatched: 4. CDR1 is MGHDK and CDR2 is SYGVNS in the germline V gene. As DNA, the CDR3 is TGTGCCAGCGGAACAGGGGTCTCTGGAAACACCATATATTTT. This gives the protein CASGTGVSGNTIYF.

This clone came up a few times. At the DNA level, this CDR3 is encoded by other sequences in the same sample as well. The chain combines TRBV19 with TRBJ1-2; the match to TRBD1 covers 9 bases. The junction had 6 bases not matched to a gene; V was cut back by 5 bases and J by 8 bases. Germline V gene data show CDR1 as LNHDA and CDR2 as SQIVND (reference sequence). This CDR3 contains 13 residues. CDR3 bases: TGTGCCAGTAGTTCGACAGGGGGAGACGGCTACACCTTC. Translating it yields CASSSTGGDGYTF.

The rearrangement uses TRBV6-5 and TRBJ1-6; D is unresolved. The CDR3 is made up of 13 amino acids. Trimming pared 7 bases from V and 1 base from J, leaving 5 bases between. Per the germline V gene, CDR1 is MNHEY and CDR2 is SVGAGI. CDR3 in amino acids: CASTRSYNSPLHF. In DNA form, the CDR3 reads TGTGCCAGCACACGGTCCTATAATTCACCCCTCCACTTT.

V usage is TRBV29-1 and J usage is TRBJ2-7; 9 bases agree with TRBD1. The CDR3 has 13 amino acids. Germline assignment: CDR1 SQVTM and CDR2 ANQGSEA. After removal of 5 bases from V and 2 bases from J, the junction contained 4 bases not matched to a gene. The CDR3 protein is CSVKGQGAYEQYF. Here the CDR3 DNA reads TGCAGCGTTAAGGGACAGGGCGCCTACGAGCAGTACTTC.

This chain uses TRBV6-6 with TRBJ1-5; 7 bases are shared with TRBD1. Germline V gives CDR1 MNHNY, CDR2 SVGAGI (reference sequence). This CDR3 has 14 amino acids. V gave up 10 bases and J gave up 0 bases; unmatched junction bases: 6. The chain's CDR3 is CATWTGDSNQPQHF. For the CDR3, the DNA is TGTGCCACCTGGACAGGAGATAGCAATCAGCCCCAGCATTTT.

The chain has TRBV7-9 and TRBJ1-6; D remains ambiguous. The CDR3 is 14 amino acids. The germline V gene encodes CDR1 SEHNR and CDR2 FQNEAQ (reference sequence). Trimming stripped 1 base from V and 6 bases from J, with 7 bases between. The CDR3 coding sequence is TGTGCCAGCAGCTTAGAGACTTTTAATTCACCCCTCCACTTT. Translated: CASSLETFNSPLHF.

J is TRBJ1-5 and V is TRBV6-2 or TRBV6-3; 9 nucleotides align to TRBD1. Germline CDR1 reads MNHEY; CDR2 reads SVGEGT. Germline trimming cut 5 bases from V and 7 bases from J; bases unmatched to any gene: 9. The CDR3 spans 15 residues. CDR3 coding DNA: TGTGCCAGCAGTATCTCCGGGACAGGGCTCCAGCCCCAGCATTTT. Its protein product is CASSISGTGLQPQHF.

Of note for this clone: An end of the junction does not agree with germline; a read error may underlie this. The chain's CDR3 is CASSPQGPIEGGTIF. The CDR3 region has the DNA TGTGCCAGCAGCCCCCAGGGGCCTATAGAGGGTGGGACGATCTTC. This chain links TRBV4-2 with TRBJ2-1, with D tentatively TRBD1 (6 bases). Per germline, CDR1 LGHNA and CDR2 YNFKEQ. CDR3 size: 15 residues.

The chain uses TRBV5-8 and TRBJ2-1; D not certain. The CDR3 loop spans 13 amino acids. Trimming stripped 0 bases from V and 4 bases from J, with 5 bases between. Germline V lookup: CDR1 SGHTS, CDR2 YDEGEE. This chain's CDR3 is CASSLGEYNEQFF. CDR3 nucleotides: TGTGCCAGCAGCTTGGGAGAATACAATGAGCAGTTCTTC.

The chain is built from TRBV29-1 and TRBJ2-7, with D unclear. There are 13 residues in the CDR3. Between the trimmed V and J ends, which lost 5 bases and 7 bases, there was a span of 18 bases. The germline CDR1 and CDR2 sequences are SQVTM and ANQGSEA. DNA for the CDR3: TGCAGCGTTTCTGAAGCTCCCCTGAGGGAGCAGTACTTC. This gives the protein CSVSEAPLREQYF.

V usage is TRBV7-9 and J usage is TRBJ1-1; D is uncertain. The ends were cut back, 7 bases at V and 1 base at J, with 16 bases in the middle. The CDR3 spans 15 residues. Germline CDR1 reads SEHNR; CDR2 reads FQNEAQ (reference sequence). The CDR3 DNA reads TGTGCCAGCACTTCAGTGGGGAGCCAGAACACTGAAGCTTTCTTT. Its translation is CASTSVGSQNTEAFF.

J is TRBJ2-5 and V is TRBV5-4, with D possibly TRBD2 on 5 matching bases. Per germline, CDR1 SGHNT and CDR2 YYREEE (reference sequence). Trimming took 3 bases from V and 3 from J, leaving 9 bases between them. This CDR3 contains 13 residues. CDR3 sequence (DNA): TGTGCCAGCAGCTCCCGGGAAGAAGAGACCCAGTACTTC. Its protein product is CASSSREEETQYF.